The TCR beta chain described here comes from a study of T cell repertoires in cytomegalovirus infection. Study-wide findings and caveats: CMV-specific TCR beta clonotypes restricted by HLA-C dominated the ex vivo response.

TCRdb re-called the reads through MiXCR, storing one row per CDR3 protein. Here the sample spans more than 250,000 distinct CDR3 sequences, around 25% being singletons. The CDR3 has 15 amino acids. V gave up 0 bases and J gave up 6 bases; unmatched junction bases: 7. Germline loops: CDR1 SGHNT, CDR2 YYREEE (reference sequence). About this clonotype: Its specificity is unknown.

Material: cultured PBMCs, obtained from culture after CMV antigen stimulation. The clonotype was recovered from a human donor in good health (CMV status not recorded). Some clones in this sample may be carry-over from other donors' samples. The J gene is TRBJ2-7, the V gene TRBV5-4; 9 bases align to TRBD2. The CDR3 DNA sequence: TGTGCCAGCAGCTTGGGAATGGGACTAGCTTCCGAGCAGTACTTC. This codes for CASSLGMGLASEQYF.